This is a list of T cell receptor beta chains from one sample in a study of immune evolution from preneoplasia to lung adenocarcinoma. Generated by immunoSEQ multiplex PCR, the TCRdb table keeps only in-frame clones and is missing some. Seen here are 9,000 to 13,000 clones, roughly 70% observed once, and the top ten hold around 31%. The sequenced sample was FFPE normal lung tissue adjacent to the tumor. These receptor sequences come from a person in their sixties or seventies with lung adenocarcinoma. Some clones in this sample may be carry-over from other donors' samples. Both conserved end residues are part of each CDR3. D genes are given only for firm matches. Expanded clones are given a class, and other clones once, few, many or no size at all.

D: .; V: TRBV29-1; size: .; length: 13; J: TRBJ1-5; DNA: TGCAGCGCATCGAGAGGTAGCAATCAGCCCCAGCATTTT; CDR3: CSASRGSNQPQHF
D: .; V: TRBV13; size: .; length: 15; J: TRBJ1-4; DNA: TGTGCCAGCAGTCGGGAGGGGACACTATCAGGGGAACTGTTTTTT; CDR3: CASSREGTLSGELFF
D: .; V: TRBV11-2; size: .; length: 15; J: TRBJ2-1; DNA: TGTGCCAGCAGCTTAGGATATGGAGGTTACAATGAGCAGTTCTTC; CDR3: CASSLGYGGYNEQFF
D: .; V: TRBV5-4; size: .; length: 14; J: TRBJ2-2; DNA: TGTGCCAGCAGCTTGGACGTGAACACCGGGGAGCTGTTTTTT; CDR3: CASSLDVNTGELFF
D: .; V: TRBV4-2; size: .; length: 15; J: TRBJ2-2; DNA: TGTGCCAGCAGCCACCAGGGTACGGCGTCCGGGGAGCTGTTTTTT; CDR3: CASSHQGTASGELFF
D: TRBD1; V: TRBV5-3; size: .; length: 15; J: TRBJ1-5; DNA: TGTGCCAGAAGCATTGACAGGGCGCTTATGTTGCCCCAGCATTTT; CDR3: CARSIDRALMLPQHF
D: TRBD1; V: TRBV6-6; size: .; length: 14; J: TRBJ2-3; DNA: TGTGCCAGCAGCTTACAGGGGCGCGCAGATACGCAGTATTTT; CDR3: CASSLQGRADTQYF
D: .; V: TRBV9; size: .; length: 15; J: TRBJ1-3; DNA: TGTGCCAGCAGCGGGACAGATTCGGGAGGAAACACCATATATTTT; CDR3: CASSGTDSGGNTIYF
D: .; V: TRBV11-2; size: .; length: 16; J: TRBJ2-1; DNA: TGTGCCAGCAGGTCATACAGGGGGGGCACCTACAATGAGCAGTTCTTC; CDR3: CASRSYRGGTYNEQFF
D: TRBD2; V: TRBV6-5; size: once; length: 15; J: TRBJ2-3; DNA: TGTGCCAGCAGTATGACTAGCGGGAACACAGATACGCAGTATTTT; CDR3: CASSMTSGNTDTQYF
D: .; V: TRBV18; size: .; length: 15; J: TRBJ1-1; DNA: TGTGCCAGCTCACCACCTACGGGTATTGACACTGAAGCTTTCTTT; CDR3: CASSPPTGIDTEAFF
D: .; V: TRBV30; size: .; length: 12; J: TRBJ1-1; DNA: TGTGCCTGGAGACGATTGAACACTGAAGCTTTCTTT; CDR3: CAWRRLNTEAFF
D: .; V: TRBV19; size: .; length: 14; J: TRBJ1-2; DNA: TGTGCCAGTAGAAAAACCGGAGCTAACTATGGCTACACCTTC; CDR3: CASRKTGANYGYTF
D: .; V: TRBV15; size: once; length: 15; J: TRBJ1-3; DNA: TGTGCCACCAGCAGAGATGCAGGGCCGGGAAACACCATATATTTT; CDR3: CATSRDAGPGNTIYF
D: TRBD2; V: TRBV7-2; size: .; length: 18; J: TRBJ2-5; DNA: TGTGCCAGCAGCCACTCCGGGACTAGCGGCAAAAAGTGGGAGACCCAGTACTTC; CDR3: CASSHSGTSGKKWETQYF
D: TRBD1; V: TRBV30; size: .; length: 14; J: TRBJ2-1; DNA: TGTGCCCACGACCGGGACAGGGGCCGCTCTGAGCAGTTCTTC; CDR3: CAHDRDRGRSEQFF
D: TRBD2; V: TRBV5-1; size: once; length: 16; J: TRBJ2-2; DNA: TGCGCCAGCAGCGTCCGGACTAGCGGGGATGCCGGGGAGCTGTTTTTT; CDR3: CASSVRTSGDAGELFF
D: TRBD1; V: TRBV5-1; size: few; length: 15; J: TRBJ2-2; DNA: TGCGCCAGCAGACAGGGGGCGCAGAACACCGGGGAGCTGTTTTTT; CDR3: CASRQGAQNTGELFF
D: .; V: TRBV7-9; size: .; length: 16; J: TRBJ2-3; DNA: TGTGCCAGCAGCTTAGTATGGCAGGGGGGGACAGATACGCAGTATTTT; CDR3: CASSLVWQGGTDTQYF
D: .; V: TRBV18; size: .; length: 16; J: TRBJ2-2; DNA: TGTGCCAGCTCACCACCGAACAGAGCGAACACCGGGGAGCTGTTTTTT; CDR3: CASSPPNRANTGELFF
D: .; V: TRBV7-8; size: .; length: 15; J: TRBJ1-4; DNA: TGTGCCAGCAGCCTAACCAGGGGCTCTAATGAAAAACTGTTTTTT; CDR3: CASSLTRGSNEKLFF
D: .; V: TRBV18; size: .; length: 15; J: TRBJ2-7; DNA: TGTGCCAGCTCACCCCCCGGGACGGTCTCCTACGAGCAGTACTTC; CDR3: CASSPPGTVSYEQYF
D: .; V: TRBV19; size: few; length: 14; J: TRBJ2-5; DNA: TGTGCCAGTAGTATAGACCCCGGAGGAGAGACCCAGTACTTC; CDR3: CASSIDPGGETQYF
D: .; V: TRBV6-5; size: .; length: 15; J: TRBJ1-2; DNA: TGTGCCAGCAGTCCTAGGGCTTGGGGGTTCTATGGCTACACCTTC; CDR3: CASSPRAWGFYGYTF
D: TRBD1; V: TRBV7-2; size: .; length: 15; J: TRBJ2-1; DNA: TGTGCCAGCAGTATCCAGGGACAGGCCATGAATGAGCAGTTCTTC; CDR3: CASSIQGQAMNEQFF
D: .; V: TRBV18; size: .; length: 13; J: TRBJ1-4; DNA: TGTGCCAGCTCACCTGTTTTCGGTGAAAAACTGTTTTTT; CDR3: CASSPVFGEKLFF
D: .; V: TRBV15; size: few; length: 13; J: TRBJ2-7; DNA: TGTGCCACCAGCAGAGAACTAGCTGGCGAGCAGTACTTC; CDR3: CATSRELAGEQYF
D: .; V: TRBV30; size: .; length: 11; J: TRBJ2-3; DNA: TGTGCCTGGAGCTCAGCAGATACGCAGTATTTT; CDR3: CAWSSADTQYF
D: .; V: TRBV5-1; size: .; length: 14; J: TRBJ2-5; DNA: TGCGCCAGCAGCACCGGACGGAACCAAGAGACCCAGTACTTC; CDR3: CASSTGRNQETQYF
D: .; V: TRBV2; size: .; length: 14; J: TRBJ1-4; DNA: TGTGCCAGCAGCCAGGGACGGATTAATGAAAAACTGTTTTTT; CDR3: CASSQGRINEKLFF
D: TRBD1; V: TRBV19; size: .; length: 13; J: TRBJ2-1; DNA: TGTGCCAGTAGACCGCTTAGGGACAGGAGAAAGTTCTTC; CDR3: CASRPLRDRRKFF
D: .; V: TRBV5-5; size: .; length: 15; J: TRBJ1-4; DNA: TGTGCCAGCAGCCGCAGTGGCAGGCCCGATGAAAAACTGTTTTTT; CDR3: CASSRSGRPDEKLFF
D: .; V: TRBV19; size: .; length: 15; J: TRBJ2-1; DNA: TGTGCCAGTACCCAGACCTATAGCTCCTACAATGAACAGTTCTTC; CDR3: CASTQTYSSYNEQFF